This T cell receptor beta chain stems from a study of early T cells in non-severe SARS-CoV-2 infection. The CDR3 is made up of 15 amino acids. Germline CDR1 and CDR2: MNHEY and SMNVEV (reference sequence). The V segment lost 10 bases and the J segment 3 bases; nucleotides outside the gene matches: 9. This clonotype was counted between two and nine times. One entry per CDR3 protein results from TCRdb running MiXCR on the 5' RACE reads. The profile shows 45,000 to 50,000 distinct CDR3 sequences, approximately 5.6% of them singletons. The clonotype was recovered from an adult who was a healthcare worker with PCR-confirmed SARS-CoV-2 infection or an uninfected control (not recorded which). The chain recombines TRBV27 with TRBJ2-3, with TRBD2 identical over 11 bases. What was sequenced was whole blood. DNA of the CDR3: TGTGCCAATAGCGGGAGGGCCGTCGGGACAGATACGCAGTATTTT. Its translation: CANSGRAVGTDTQYF.